One and the same sample provided the 15 T cell receptor beta chains below, sequenced in a study of shared clonotypes between healthy human individuals. Profiled with immunoSEQ multiplex PCR; TCRdb holds only in-frame clones, not every one. The sample yields 1.5 million to 1.9 million clones, approximately 98% seen once. Material for sequencing was naive CD4+ T cells sorted from blood. Subset given: CD45RA+ positively selected. The source of these receptors is a man younger than 40 in good health.

The V and J genes are TRBV5-1 and TRBJ2-2, with 8 bases aligning to TRBD2. Per germline, CDR1 SGHRS and CDR2 YFSETQ. The CDR3 loop spans 15 amino acids. V trimming: 4 bases; J trimming: 4 bases; junction bases outside the gene matches: 6. CDR3 nucleotides: TGCGCCAGCAGCGGTGCGGGGGGCGGCACCGGGGAGCTGTTTTTT. This sequence encodes CASSGAGGGTGELFF.

V gene TRBV10-1 combines with J gene TRBJ2-1, with 10 bases that match TRBD2. V dropped 6 bases and J dropped 4; count of bases not matched to a gene: 9. This CDR3 is built from 16 residues. Germline CDR1 and CDR2: WNHNN and SYGVQD (reference sequence). The CDR3 DNA reads TGCGCCAGCAGCGATCTTCTAGCGGGAGCTTACAATGAGCAGTTCTTC. It specifies CASSDLLAGAYNEQFF.

V usage is TRBV28 and J usage is TRBJ2-1; 9 bases match TRBD1. This CDR3 comprises 15 residues. The V segment lost 1 base and the J segment 5 bases; nucleotides outside the gene matches: 3. Germline V lookup: CDR1 MDHEN, CDR2 SYDVKM. The CDR3 DNA reads TGTGCCAGCAGTTTATCGGGACAGGGAGACAATGAGCAGTTCTTC. Protein product: CASSLSGQGDNEQFF. The entire variable domain, with the rest obtained from reference TRBV28 and TRBJ2-1, is as follows: DVKVTQSSRYLVKRTGEKVFLECVQDMDHENMFWYRQDPGLGLRLIYFSYDVKMKEKGDIPEGYSVSREKKERFSLILESASTNQTSMYLCASSLSGQGDNEQFFGPGTRLTVL.

Points on this clone: In the same sample, other DNA sequences code for this CDR3. The chain couples TRBV20-1 to TRBJ2-5; D unclear. In germline, CDR1 is DFQATT, CDR2 SNEGSKA (reference sequence). The CDR3 length is 11 residues. The germline V and J ends were trimmed by 1 base and 4 bases, with 4 bases remaining between them. CDR3 in DNA: TGCAGTGCTAGAGGAGGAGAGACCCAGTACTTC. This gives the protein CSARGGETQYF.

J is TRBJ1-3 and V is TRBV6-1; the D is unclear. This CDR3 spans 16 amino acids. The germline V gene has CDR1 MNHNS and CDR2 SASEGT. Trimming pared 4 bases from V and 0 bases from J, leaving 13 bases between. The CDR3 bases are TGTGCCAGCAGTGCCCTGGGTGGTTTCTCTGGAAACACCATATATTTT. Protein: CASSALGGFSGNTIYF.

The chain employs TRBV7-2 and TRBJ1-5; no clear D gene. The CDR3 runs to 15 residues. Trimming stripped 5 bases from V and 2 bases from J, with 13 bases between. CDR1 is SGHTA, CDR2 FQGNSA, per germline. The CDR3 protein is CASSARMSGNQPQHF. The CDR3 DNA reads as TGTGCCAGCAGCGCTCGAATGAGCGGCAATCAGCCCCAGCATTTT.

This clone was counted once. The gene calls are TRBV6-5 and TRBJ1-1, with 7 bases fitting TRBD1. This CDR3 contains 11 residues. Germline values: CDR1 MNHEY, CDR2 SVGAGI. The V segment lost 6 bases and the J segment 8 bases; nucleotides outside the gene matches: 3. CDR3 loop: CASRRQGEAFF. CDR3 sequence (DNA): TGTGCCAGCAGAAGACAGGGAGAAGCTTTCTTT.

The gene calls are TRBV18 and TRBJ1-2; 7 nucleotides match TRBD1. Unmatched junction bases numbered 8, after V lost 4 bases and J lost 0 bases. The CDR3 is 16 amino acids. The V gene's germline CDR1 is KGHSH and CDR2 LQKENI. The CDR3 sequence is CASSLSSGTANYGYTF. CDR3 DNA: TGTGCCAGCTCACTAAGCTCGGGGACAGCTAACTATGGCTACACCTTC.

This chain connects TRBV5-1 to TRBJ2-2, with D tentatively TRBD1 or TRBD2 (7 bases each). V was shortened by 3 bases and J by 6 bases, with 18 bases between the two germline ends. This CDR3 is built from 16 residues. Germline V gene sequence: CDR1 SGHRS, CDR2 YFSETQ. CDR3 protein: CASSSPAGGVPGELFF. In DNA, the CDR3 is TGCGCCAGCAGCTCCCCGGCAGGGGGGGTCCCCGGGGAGCTGTTTTTT.

The rearrangement links TRBV5-1 to TRBJ2-7; the match to TRBD2 covers 13 bases. Germline assignment: CDR1 SGHRS and CDR2 YFSETQ. Germline trimming cut 8 bases from V and 6 bases from J; bases unmatched to any gene: 8. There are 14 residues in the CDR3. The DNA for the CDR3 is TGCGCCAGTTTCACCGGGACTAGCGGGACCGAGCAGTACTTC. Its translation: CASFTGTSGTEQYF.

The chain is built from TRBV5-1 and TRBJ2-7; tentative D call: TRBD2 (6 bases). V lost 4 bases and J lost 2, with 16 bases in between. This CDR3 region has 15 residues. Germline CDR1 and CDR2: SGHRS and YFSETQ. CDR3 in DNA: TGCGCCAGCAGCCAGACTAGATTCCGGACCTACGAGCAGTACTTC. The encoded protein is CASSQTRFRTYEQYF.

This clone was counted a single time. This chain joins TRBV6-4 and TRBJ1-1, with D possibly TRBD1 on 6 matching bases. The germline V gene has CDR1 MRHNA and CDR2 SNTAGT. Trimming left V 8 bases short and J 3 bases short, with 13 bases between. The CDR3 has 13 amino acids. In DNA form, the CDR3 reads TGTGCCAGCCGCTACAGGGTCGACACTGAAGCTTTCTTT. Translation gives CASRYRVDTEAFF.

The rearrangement joins TRBV29-1 to TRBJ1-1; 9 positions match TRBD1. J lost 1 base, V lost 6 bases, and 6 bases had no gene match. CDR1 and CDR2 (germline): SQVTM, ANQGSEA. The CDR3 loop spans 14 amino acids. CDR3: CSVGPGQGNTEAFF. In DNA, the CDR3 is TGCAGCGTAGGCCCGGGACAGGGGAACACTGAAGCTTTCTTT.

The CDR3 nucleotides are TGTGCCAGCAGCCGCGGCGGGGATTACAATGAGCAGTTCTTC. This sequence encodes CASSRGGDYNEQFF. The chain links TRBV11-2 to TRBJ2-1; tentative D call: TRBD2 (6 bases). Deletions cut 5 bases from V and 4 bases from J, with 12 bases between. CDR3 length equals 14 residues. Germline CDR1 and CDR2: SGHAT and FQNNGV. Based on the CDR3 plus reference TRBV11-2 and TRBJ2-1, the full variable domain is EAGVAQSPRYKIIEKRQSVAFWCNPISGHATLYWYQQILGQGPKLLIQFQNNGVVDDSQLPKDRFSAERLKGVDSTLKIQPAKLEDSAVYLCASSRGGDYNEQFFGPGTRLTVL.

Concerning this clone itself: Additional DNA sequences in this sample encode the identical CDR3. This chain links TRBV14 with TRBJ2-7; D gene uncertain. CDR3 length: 15 residues. V lost 0 bases and J 0 bases, leaving 9 bases between the germline ends. Germline loops: CDR1 SGHDN, CDR2 FVKESK. The CDR3 region has the DNA TGTGCCAGCAGCCAAGACCTTAGGAGCTCCTACGAGCAGTACTTC. Its translation: CASSQDLRSSYEQYF. Using reference TRBV14 and TRBJ2-7 for the parts outside the CDR3, the full variable domain is EAGVTQFPSHSVIEKGQTVTLRCDPISGHDNLYWYRRVMGKEIKFLLHFVKESKQDESGMPNNRFLAERTGGTYSTLKVQPAELEDSGVYFCASSQDLRSSYEQYFGPGTRLTVT.